This T cell receptor beta chain appears in the sequencing data of a study of T cell changes during pregnancy in multiple sclerosis. This CDR3 is built from 14 residues. The junction had 8 bases not matched to a gene; V was cut back by 3 bases and J by 8 bases. Germline V gives CDR1 SGHAT, CDR2 FQNNGV. Profiling relied on immunoSEQ multiplex PCR, and the TCRdb table lists in-frame clones only, not all of them. Among approximately 40,000 clones listed, approximately 96% were seen once. The chain is built from TRBV11-2 and TRBJ1-1; 8 nucleotides agree with TRBD1. This TCR came from a female donor with multiple sclerosis, enrolled in a pregnancy study. The sample was peripheral blood, taken in the second trimester of pregnancy. The chain's CDR3 is CASSFGQGAREAFF. The CDR3 DNA is TGTGCCAGCAGCTTTGGGCAGGGGGCGAGGGAAGCTTTCTTT.